This T cell receptor (beta chain) was profiled in a study of T cell responses to AZD1222 COVID-19 vaccine. Points from the study as a whole: With dominance at 160-218 and 743-854, vaccine-associated CD4 TCRs spanned spike.

A note on this clone: Its antigen is unidentified.

Measured with immunoSEQ multiplex PCR; TCRdb has only the in-frame clones, and not every one. The table shows about 97,000 clones, with more than 85% occurring only once. The ends were cut back, 6 bases at V and 2 bases at J, with 14 bases in the middle. Germline CDR1 MDHEN, CDR2 SYDVKM. There are 16 residues in the CDR3. This specimen consisted of peripheral blood, obtained on day 0 of AZD1222 vaccination. The chain employs TRBV28 and TRBJ2-6; a weak D match, TRBD1 (6 bases). The receptor comes from an adult in good health. CDR3 nucleotide sequence: TGTGCCAGCAGCTTAAACAGGGTGACTGGGGCCAACGTCCTGACTTTC. Protein sequence: CASSLNRVTGANVLTF.